Presented here are 13 T cell receptor beta chains from one specimen sequenced in a study of shared clonotypes between healthy human individuals. This table comes from immunoSEQ multiplex PCR, and its TCRdb copy is limited to in-frame clones, with some not included. The profile shows roughly 2 million clones, roughly 95% of them singletons. The specimen was naive CD4+ T cells sorted from blood. The subset denotes: CD45RA+ positively selected. The receptors shown here come from a man younger than 35 in good health.

The rearrangement joins TRBV11-3 to TRBJ2-7; weak D call: TRBD1 (6 bases). Germline V gene sequence: CDR1 SGHNT, CDR2 YENEEA. The V end lost 3 bases, the J end lost 3 bases, and 15 bases lay between the germline ends. The CDR3 has 15 amino acids. The CDR3 coding sequence is TGTGCCAGCAGCTTGGTATCGGGACACAACTACGAGCAGTACTTC. Protein: CASSLVSGHNYEQYF. Full variable domain (outside the CDR3, taken from reference TRBV11-3 and TRBJ2-7): EAGVVQSPRYKIIEKKQPVAFWCNPISGHNTLYWYLQNLGQGPELLIRYENEEAVDDSQLPKDRFSAERLKGVDSTLKIQPAELGDSAVYLCASSLVSGHNYEQYFGPGTRLTVT.

This sequence joins TRBV29-1 and TRBJ1-2; 11 bases are a match to TRBD1. V was clipped by 7 bases and J by 5 bases; unmatched bases: 3. The CDR3 loop spans 12 amino acids. Germline loops: CDR1 SQVTM, CDR2 ANQGSEA. Written as DNA, the CDR3 is TGCAGCGCTGGACAGGGGGCGTATGGCTACACCTTC. This sequence encodes CSAGQGAYGYTF.

This chain joins TRBV5-1 and TRBJ1-4, with D possibly being TRBD1 (6 bases). V was cut by 5 bases and J by 6 bases, with 17 bases left in between. The CDR3 totals 15 residues. CDR1 is SGHRS, CDR2 YFSETQ, per germline. The CDR3 protein is CASSNLGAGDEKLFF. The CDR3 nucleotides read TGCGCCAGCAGTAATCTCGGGGCAGGGGATGAAAAACTGTTTTTT.

The rearrangement uses TRBV7-6 and TRBJ1-5; D not resolved. With 5 bases removed from V and 4 bases from J, the gap between germline ends came to 9 bases. In germline, CDR1 is SGHVS, CDR2 FNYEAQ. This CDR3 has 13 residues. The CDR3 bases are TGTGCCAGCAGCCCCGGCCGGAATCAGCCCCAGCATTTT. Translation gives CASSPGRNQPQHF.

This chain joins TRBV2 and TRBJ1-5, with 9 bases identical to TRBD1. Germline values: CDR1 SNHLY, CDR2 FYNNEI. The CDR3 runs 17 residues. Trimming cost V 5 bases and J 4 bases; bases outside gene matches: 12. The CDR3 reads CASSNGPTGQGNQPQHF. CDR3 coding DNA: TGTGCCAGCAGTAATGGGCCAACGGGACAGGGAAATCAGCCCCAGCATTTT.

The chain uses TRBV5-6 and TRBJ1-6; D remains unclear. Deletions cut 0 bases from V and 0 bases from J, with 7 bases between. The V gene's germline CDR1 is SGHDT and CDR2 YYEEEE. CDR3 size: 16 residues. CDR3 bases: TGTGCCAGCAGCTTGGAGTTAAGCTCCTATAATTCACCCCTCCACTTT. As protein: CASSLELSSYNSPLHF.

This sequence joins TRBV10-1 and TRBJ1-3; a possible D gene is TRBD1 (5 bases). CDR3 size: 14 residues. The ends were cut back, 9 bases at V and 0 bases at J, with 12 bases in the middle. The germline gives CDR1 WNHNN, CDR2 SYGVQD (reference sequence). The CDR3 is CARQEQVSGNTIYF. The DNA of the CDR3 is TGCGCCAGGCAGGAACAGGTCTCTGGAAACACCATATATTTT.

The table lists this clone with a few counts. The chain carries TRBV5-4 and TRBJ1-2; D is undetermined. V was clipped by 0 bases and J by 3 bases, with 6 bases between them. CDR1 and CDR2 from the germline V gene are SGHNT and YYREEE (reference sequence). The CDR3 totals 13 residues. This chain's CDR3 is CASSLDGYYGYTF. The CDR3 DNA is TGTGCCAGCAGCTTGGACGGGTACTATGGCTACACCTTC.

This chain uses TRBV5-4 with TRBJ1-2; D call uncertain. Germline V lookup: CDR1 SGHNT, CDR2 YYREEE (reference sequence). The CDR3 covers 13 residues. With 0 bases removed from V and 2 bases from J, the gap between germline ends came to 5 bases. Written as DNA, the CDR3 is TGTGCCAGCAGCTTGGCAGCCAACTATGGCTACACCTTC. Translation gives CASSLAANYGYTF.

The gene calls are TRBV6-1 and TRBJ2-7; D remains unclear. The CDR3 totals 12 residues. CDR1 and CDR2 (germline): MNHNS, SASEGT. Trimming pared 6 bases from V and 5 bases from J, leaving 11 bases between. The CDR3 region is CASSPGPDEQYF. The CDR3 DNA sequence: TGTGCCAGCAGCCCTGGCCCCGACGAGCAGTACTTC.

This CDR3 is CASSHGQRNTEAFF. The CDR3 DNA follows: TGTGCCAGCAGCCACGGACAGAGGAACACTGAAGCTTTCTTT. This sequence joins TRBV14 and TRBJ1-1; perhaps TRBD1 as D (6 bases). The germline gives CDR1 SGHDN, CDR2 FVKESK. The CDR3 loop spans 14 amino acids. Trimming removed 3 bases at V and 1 base at J, with 9 bases between.

The gene calls are TRBV5-1 and TRBJ1-2; no clear D gene. This CDR3 spans 15 amino acids. The germline V and J ends were trimmed by 0 bases and 4 bases, with 13 bases remaining between them. Germline lookup yields CDR1 SGHRS and CDR2 YFSETQ. CDR3 in amino acids: CASSLGGVRIYGYTF. CDR3 nucleotides: TGCGCCAGCAGCTTGGGGGGTGTTAGGATCTATGGCTACACCTTC. Full variable domain (rest looked up from reference TRBV5-1 and TRBJ1-2): KAGVTQTPRYLIKTRGQQVTLSCSPISGHRSVSWYQQTPGQGLQFLFEYFSETQRNKGNFPGRFSGRQFSNSRSEMNVSTLELGDSALYLCASSLGGVRIYGYTFGSGTRLTVV.

This rearrangement joins TRBV10-3 to TRBJ2-5, with 8 bases that match TRBD2. Losses at the gene ends were 10 bases for V and 4 bases for J; bases not matched to a gene: 8. This CDR3 has 13 residues. The V gene's germline CDR1 is ENHRY and CDR2 SYGVKD. DNA for the CDR3: TGTGCCACCGGAAGCGGGGGAGGAGAGACCCAGTACTTC. It encodes CATGSGGGETQYF.